The 29 T cell receptor beta chains below come from one sample, sequenced in a study of molecular identifiers for immune sequencing clone quantification. MiXCR, run by TCRdb on the PCR reads, gives a single entry per CDR3 protein. The sample carries hundreds of thousands of distinct CDR3 sequences, less than 20% recorded once. The sample taken for sequencing was naive CD8+ T cells from blood, with Jurkat cell RNA spiked in. The sample's subset: FACS-sorted CD8+CD4-CCR7+CD45RA+ naive T cells. The receptor set was obtained from a human donor in good health. Some libraries in this study had Jurkat cell RNA spiked in.

This clonotype was observed a few times. The V and J genes are TRBV13 and TRBJ2-7; TRBD1 matches 8 bases. The CDR3 runs to 16 residues. Per the germline V gene, CDR1 is PRHDT and CDR2 is FYEKMQ (reference sequence). J was trimmed by 1 base and V by 1 base; bases with no gene match: 6. CDR3 sequence: CASSLDLGQGSYEQYF. DNA for the CDR3: TGTGCCAGCAGCTTAGATTTAGGACAGGGTTCCTACGAGCAGTACTTC.

The J gene is TRBJ2-1, the V gene TRBV27, with D maybe TRBD1 (5 bases). The CDR3 is 15 residues long. Trimming removed 6 bases from V and 0 bases from J, with 12 bases in between. Germline CDR1 and CDR2: MNHEY and SMNVEV (reference sequence). CDR3 amino acids: CASRLQESSYNEQFF. The CDR3, as DNA: TGTGCCAGCAGATTACAGGAAAGCTCCTACAATGAGCAGTTCTTC.

The rearrangement uses TRBV11-1 and TRBJ2-1, with 8 bases matching TRBD2. Germline CDR1 reads SGHAT; CDR2 reads FQDESV (reference sequence). V shed 1 base, J shed 12 bases, and the junction held 17 bases outside the gene matches. This CDR3 is 17 amino acids long. CDR3 coding DNA: TGTGCCAGCAGCTTAGGGTCCGCTAGCGGGCCTTGGGATGGGCAGTTCTTC. It is translated as CASSLGSASGPWDGQFF.

This clonotype was picked up many times. The chain couples TRBV5-1 to TRBJ2-1, with a weak D call TRBD1 (5 bases). CDR3 length equals 14 residues. Germline CDR1 SGHRS, CDR2 YFSETQ. Trimming removed 7 bases from V and 5 bases from J, with 16 bases in between. The CDR3 loop reads CASSQGRVNNEQFF. CDR3 bases: TGCGCCAGCTCCCAGGGAAGGGTCAACAATGAGCAGTTCTTC.

The chain employs TRBV5-6 and TRBJ2-3; 11 positions match TRBD1. The trim removed 2 bases at V and 4 bases at J, leaving 6 bases unmatched. The CDR3 loop spans 16 amino acids. Germline CDR1 and CDR2: SGHDT and YYEEEE. CDR3: CASSFGQGAVADTQYF. Here the CDR3 DNA reads TGTGCCAGCAGCTTCGGACAGGGGGCTGTCGCAGATACGCAGTATTTT. The variable domain in full, with the rest retrieved from reference TRBV5-6 and TRBJ2-3, is DAGVTQSPTHLIKTRGQQVTLRCSPKSGHDTVSWYQQALGQGPQFIFQYYEEEERQRGNFPDRFSGHQFPNYSSELNVNALLLGDSALYLCASSFGQGAVADTQYFGPGTRLTVL.

A remark on this clonotype: A read error may explain this, as a much larger clone is one base away. The chain recombines TRBV6-2 or TRBV6-3 with TRBJ2-7; 7 positions match TRBD1. Germline CDR1 and CDR2: MNHEY and SVGEGT. The CDR3 has 13 amino acids. This CDR3 reads CASSGQDSYEQHF. The CDR3 nucleotides read TGTGCCAGCAGTGGACAGGATTCCTACGAGCAGCACTTC.

In its sample, this clonotype was seen many times. This chain links TRBV9 with TRBJ2-3; a possible D gene is TRBD1 (5 bases). The germline CDR1 and CDR2 sequences are SGDLS and YYNGEE. The V gene lost 0 bases and the J gene lost 1 base, with 12 bases spanning the gap. The CDR3 length is 16 residues. The CDR3 reads CASSVVEGAGTDTQYF. The CDR3 coding sequence is TGTGCCAGCAGCGTAGTGGAAGGGGCGGGCACAGATACGCAGTATTTT. The variable domain in full, with the rest retrieved from reference TRBV9 and TRBJ2-3, is DSGVTQTPKHLITATGQRVTLRCSPRSGDLSVYWYQQSLDQGLQFLIQYYNGEERAKGNILERFSAQQFPDLHSELNLSSLELGDSALYFCASSVVEGAGTDTQYFGPGTRLTVL.

This clonotype was detected ten times or more. This chain connects TRBV7-3 to TRBJ2-2; D is ambiguous. V gave up 4 bases and J gave up 4 bases, with 7 bases separating them. Germline assignment: CDR1 SGHTA and CDR2 FQGTGA. The length of the CDR3 is 13 residues. CDR3 bases: TGTGCCAGCAGCTCAAGACCCACCGGGGAGCTGTTTTTT. Its protein is CASSSRPTGELFF. Full variable domain (rest looked up from reference TRBV7-3 and TRBJ2-2): GAGVSQTPSNKVTEKGKYVELRCDPISGHTALYWYRQSLGQGPEFLIYFQGTGAADDSGLPNDRFFAVRPEGSVSTLKIQRTERGDSAVYLCASSSRPTGELFFGEGSRLTVL.

This clonotype was counted at least ten times. This chain links TRBV5-4 with TRBJ1-1; D gene uncertain. From germline, CDR1 is SGHNT and CDR2 YYREEE (reference sequence). The germline V and J ends were trimmed by 9 bases and 1 base, with 10 bases remaining between them. There are 12 residues in the CDR3. CDR3 in amino acids: CATGWGNTEAFF. CDR3 coding DNA: TGTGCCACCGGGTGGGGGAACACTGAAGCTTTCTTT.

This clonotype was observed at least ten times. V usage is TRBV5-6 and J usage is TRBJ1-4; possible D gene TRBD1, 5 bases. This CDR3 contains 15 residues. The V and J ends lost 3 bases and 0 bases respectively, with 9 bases between them. Germline lookup yields CDR1 SGHDT and CDR2 YYEEEE. Here the CDR3 reads CASSSTASTNEKLFF. The CDR3 coding sequence is TGTGCCAGCAGCTCGACAGCCTCAACTAATGAAAAACTGTTTTTT.

Points on this clonotype: The conserved phenylalanine or tryptophan normally closing the CDR3 is absent here, so this likely arose from a read error. V is TRBV14 and J is TRBJ2-7; D is undetermined. V was cut by 1 base and J by 3 bases, with 13 bases left in between. Germline lookup yields CDR1 SGHDN and CDR2 FVKESK. This CDR3 comprises 15 residues. CDR3: CASSQGFLSYYEQYL. The CDR3 nucleotides read TGTGCCAGCAGCCAAGGGTTCCTGTCTTACTACGAGCAGTACCTC.

Ten or more counts support this clonotype. This sequence joins TRBV6-2 or TRBV6-3 and TRBJ2-7, with a tentative D call TRBD1 (6 bases). Trimming shortened V by 3 bases and J by 1 base, and 13 bases separated the two germline ends. Germline-derived CDR1 and CDR2 are MNHEY and SVGEGT. This CDR3 spans 15 amino acids. Here the CDR3 reads CASSYAPDSSYEQYF. Here the CDR3 DNA reads TGTGCCAGCAGTTATGCCCCGGACAGTTCCTACGAGCAGTACTTC.

This clonotype was counted many times. Compared with germline, one end of the junction differs, possibly owing to a read error. The genes are TRBV13 and TRBJ2-1; TRBD2 might be the D (6 bases). CDR1 is PRHDT, CDR2 FYEKMQ, per germline (reference sequence). This CDR3 has 14 residues. CDR3 sequence reads: CASSLESPGLGSVF. For the CDR3, the DNA is TGTGCCAGCAGCTTAGAATCGCCGGGACTGGGCTCGGTCTTC.

To note about this clonotype: Just one base apart from a much larger clone, this may be a read error. The V and J genes are TRBV9 and TRBJ2-7, with D perhaps TRBD1 or TRBD2 (5 bases each). Germline V CDR1 and CDR2: SGDLS, YYNGEE. This CDR3 region has 15 residues. CDR3 region: CAGSSGGSSRYEQYF. DNA for the CDR3: TGTGCCGGCAGCTCTGGGGGATCCTCCCGCTACGAGCAGTACTTC.

This clonotype was observed many times. V and J are TRBV7-6 and TRBJ2-1; D may be TRBD2 (7 bases). The CDR3 length is 17 residues. The V and J ends lost 2 bases and 2 bases respectively, with 16 bases between them. CDR1 is SGHVS and CDR2 is FNYEAQ in the germline V gene. The CDR3 nucleotides read TGTGCCAGCAGCTTAAGCAGAGGGGGGGGTACCTACAATGAGCAGTTCTTC. Its translation: CASSLSRGGGTYNEQFF.

The chain carries TRBV19 and TRBJ2-7, with a tentative D call TRBD1 (6 bases). Germline CDR1 LNHDA, CDR2 SQIVND (reference sequence). V was pared by 3 bases and J by 4 bases, with 13 bases between. This CDR3 is built from 14 residues. CDR3 region: CASSIGDTDYEQYF. CDR3 coding DNA: TGTGCCAGTAGTATTGGGGACACCGATTACGAGCAGTACTTC.

This clonotype was counted ten times or more. This chain joins TRBV7-9 and TRBJ1-6; 9 bases line up with TRBD1. Germline trimming cut 5 bases from V and 5 bases from J; bases unmatched to any gene: 7. This CDR3 has 16 amino acids. CDR1 is SEHNR, CDR2 FQNEAQ, per germline (reference sequence). The CDR3 spells CASSGTGTKDNSPLHF. The CDR3 DNA sequence: TGTGCCAGCAGCGGGACAGGGACCAAGGATAATTCACCCCTCCACTTT.

V and J are TRBV11-2 and TRBJ2-3, with 12 bases that match TRBD1. Germline CDR1 and CDR2: SGHAT and FQNNGV. The CDR3 runs to 16 residues. The V segment lost 5 bases and the J segment 2 bases; nucleotides outside the gene matches: 5. The chain's CDR3 is CASSPGTGGPTDTQYF. The CDR3 DNA is TGTGCCAGCAGCCCGGGGACAGGGGGCCCCACAGATACGCAGTATTTT. The variable domain in full, completed from reference TRBV11-2 and TRBJ2-3, reads EAGVAQSPRYKIIEKRQSVAFWCNPISGHATLYWYQQILGQGPKLLIQFQNNGVVDDSQLPKDRFSAERLKGVDSTLKIQPAKLEDSAVYLCASSPGTGGPTDTQYFGPGTRLTVL.

This chain connects TRBV27 to TRBJ2-2; 12 positions agree with TRBD2. The V gene end was trimmed by 6 bases and the J gene end by 1 base; junction bases not matched to a gene: 3. This CDR3 is built from 16 residues. Germline assignment: CDR1 MNHEY and CDR2 SMNVEV (reference sequence). The CDR3, as DNA: TGTGCCAGCAGGAGGGGACTAGCGGGGAACACCGGGGAGCTGTTTTTT. Protein sequence: CASRRGLAGNTGELFF.

In the case of this clonotype: Given a much more abundant clone one base away, this may be a read error. The CDR3 DNA sequence: TGTGCCAGCAGCCAGACCGGGATCGCCCTAAGCGCCTACGAGCAGTACTTC. Its protein is CASSQTGIALSAYEQYF. The V gene is TRBV3-1, the J gene TRBJ2-7; possible D gene TRBD2, 5 bases. Trimming left V 3 bases short and J 2 bases short, with 20 bases between. Looked up from germline, CDR1 is LGHDT and CDR2 is YNNKEL (reference sequence). This CDR3 spans 17 amino acids.

This clonotype was seen more than once but under ten times. The rearrangement links TRBV6-6 to TRBJ2-7; 11 bases line up with TRBD2. The V gene end was trimmed by 7 bases and the J gene end by 0 bases; junction bases not matched to a gene: 14. In germline, CDR1 is MNHNY, CDR2 SVGAGI (reference sequence). This CDR3 region has 18 residues. The CDR3 coding sequence is TGTGCCAGCACCGGGCCGGGACTAGCGGAGGCCCTCTCCTACGAGCAGTACTTC. Amino acid sequence: CASTGPGLAEALSYEQYF.

This clonotype has at least ten counts. The chain joins TRBV12-3 or TRBV12-4 to TRBJ2-7; D not certain. This CDR3 is built from 13 residues. V was cut by 5 bases and J by 0 bases, with 8 bases left in between. CDR3 sequence reads: CASSAGSSYEQYF. CDR3 sequence (DNA): TGTGCCAGCAGTGCCGGAAGCTCCTACGAGCAGTACTTC.

This clonotype was seen more than once but under ten times. The chain carries TRBV27 and TRBJ2-1; possibly TRBD1 for D (5 bases). Per germline, CDR1 MNHEY and CDR2 SMNVEV (reference sequence). Trimming stripped 5 bases from V and 2 bases from J, with 13 bases between. The CDR3 totals 15 residues. The CDR3 here is CASSPTGSPYNEQFF. The CDR3 region has the DNA TGTGCCAGCAGTCCTACAGGTTCCCCCTACAATGAGCAGTTCTTC.

This clonotype was observed many times. The J gene is TRBJ2-7, the V gene TRBV30; 10 bases map to TRBD2. CDR1 and CDR2 (germline): GTSNPN, SVGIG (reference sequence). The CDR3 totals 12 residues. The V gene end was trimmed by 1 base and the J gene end by 6 bases; junction bases not matched to a gene: 0. The chain's CDR3 is CAWSGLAGEQYF. The CDR3 DNA follows: TGTGCCTGGAGTGGACTAGCGGGCGAGCAGTACTTC.

This sequence joins TRBV12-3 or TRBV12-4 and TRBJ1-1; TRBD1 matches at 7 bases. This CDR3 has 15 residues. V lost 5 bases, J lost 1 base, and 7 bases stayed unmatched. CDR3 loop: CASSQTGQRNTEAFF. CDR3 nucleotides: TGTGCCAGCAGTCAAACGGGACAGCGGAACACTGAAGCTTTCTTT.

As concerns this clonotype: This may come from a read error, since a much larger clone is one base off. The rearrangement uses TRBV27 and TRBJ2-5; TRBD2 is a possible D gene (6 bases). The V gene's germline CDR1 is MNHEY and CDR2 SMNVEV (reference sequence). The CDR3 has 17 amino acids. V gave up 4 bases and J gave up 5 bases, with 23 bases separating them. CDR3 loop: CASSSLPTSRSRETQYF. CDR3 DNA: TGTGCCAGCAGTTCCCTCCCTACTAGCAGGAGCAGGGAGACCCAGTACTTC.

This clonotype was counted at least ten times. The chain is built from TRBV29-1 and TRBJ2-1; D is unclear. V shed 6 bases and J shed 0 bases, with 15 bases lying between them. There are 15 residues in the CDR3. CDR1 and CDR2 (germline): SQVTM, ANQGSEA. For the CDR3, the DNA is TGCAGCGTGGACGAAGGCTCCAGCTCCTACAATGAGCAGTTCTTC. Protein sequence: CSVDEGSSSYNEQFF.

The rearrangement uses TRBV19 and TRBJ1-3; no firm D call. In germline, CDR1 is LNHDA, CDR2 SQIVND (reference sequence). V lost 3 bases and J 0 bases, leaving 9 bases between the germline ends. The CDR3 runs 15 residues. Here the CDR3 reads CASSMAGNSGNTIYF. DNA for the CDR3: TGTGCCAGTAGTATGGCGGGGAACTCTGGAAACACCATATATTTT.

This clonotype has ten or more counts. The chain combines TRBV7-8 with TRBJ2-1, with unresolved D. Trimming pared 0 bases from V and 7 bases from J, leaving 7 bases between. The germline CDR1 and CDR2 sequences are SGHVS and FQNEAQ. The CDR3 sequence is 13 residues long. The CDR3 nucleotides read TGTGCCAGCAGCTTAGCGCTTTTAAATGAGCAGTTCTTC. It is translated as CASSLALLNEQFF.